The clone carrying this T cell receptor beta chain was recorded many times. J was trimmed by 3 bases and V by 6 bases; bases with no gene match: 6. Germline CDR1 and CDR2: SGHTA and FQGNSA. The CDR3 contains 15 residues. This entry comes from a study of read filtering for tumor transcriptome and immune sequencing. From around 440 ng of RNA, a library with molecular barcoded alpha/delta and beta/gamma adaptors was made. Using its own MiXCR run on the reads, TCRdb lists one record per CDR3 protein. The sample shows some 140,000 distinct CDR3 sequences, roughly an eighth of them seen only once. The rearrangement joins TRBV7-2 to TRBJ1-5; 9 nucleotides match TRBD1. Material: a population of CD138-negative cells sorted from bone marrow. The TCR sequence derives from a donor aged 40 or older with multiple myeloma. CDR3 loop: CASRPTGGNNQPQHF. The DNA for the CDR3 is TGTGCCAGCAGACCGACAGGGGGAAACAATCAGCCCCAGCATTTT.